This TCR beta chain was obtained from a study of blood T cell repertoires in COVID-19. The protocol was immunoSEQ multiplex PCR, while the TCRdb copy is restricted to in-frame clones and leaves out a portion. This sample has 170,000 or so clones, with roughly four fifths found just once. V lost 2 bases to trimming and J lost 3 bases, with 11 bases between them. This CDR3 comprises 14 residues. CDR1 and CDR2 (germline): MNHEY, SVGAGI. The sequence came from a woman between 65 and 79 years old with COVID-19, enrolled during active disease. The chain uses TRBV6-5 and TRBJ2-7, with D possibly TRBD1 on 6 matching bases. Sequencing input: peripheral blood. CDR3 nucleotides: TGTGCCAGCAGTTACAATGACAGGTACTACGAGCAGTACTTC. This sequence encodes CASSYNDRYYEQYF.